This T cell receptor (beta chain) was sequenced in a study of cytomegalovirus exposure and HLA in healthy donors. PCR employed 60 Vbeta and 13 Jbeta primers. The protocol was immunoSEQ multiplex PCR, while the TCRdb copy is restricted to in-frame clones and leaves out a portion. The table includes approximately 150,000 clones, roughly 67% detected once. Study-wide points: There were a few CMV-associated chains whose specificity for CMV antigens was confirmed in vitro. A link between a missense DCLRE1C variant and TCR beta V- and J-gene trimming emerged from a later analysis. It was likely that a cluster of highly shared sequence variants was a sequencing artifact.

As for this clone: The antigen is unknown.

The CDR3 is made up of 18 amino acids. With 3 bases removed from V and 6 bases from J, the gap between germline ends came to 24 bases. Germline values: CDR1 MDHEN, CDR2 SYDVKM. The receptor's source is a woman under 30 in good health and CMV-seropositive. The chain is built from TRBV28 and TRBJ1-5; maybe TRBD1 (5 bases). The sample consisted of PBMCs. CDR3 loop: CASSFRPYGAGNPQPQHF. Here the CDR3 DNA reads TGTGCCAGCAGTTTCCGGCCCTATGGGGCAGGGAATCCTCAGCCCCAGCATTTT.